This T cell receptor (beta chain) was sequenced in a study of blood T cell repertoires in COVID-19. Turning to the study itself: PBMCs, B-cell-depleted T cells, or T cells were the source of the cDNA or gDNA that made up the material.

Generated by immunoSEQ multiplex PCR, the TCRdb table keeps only in-frame clones and is missing some. The sample consists of about 280,000 clones, about 82% of them appearing once. V was shortened by 2 bases and J by 9 bases, with 18 bases between the two germline ends. CDR3 length equals 15 residues. Germline V gives CDR1 SGHDT, CDR2 YYEEEE. The sequence derives from a man aged 50 to 59 with active or convalescent COVID-19. The chain links TRBV5-6 to TRBJ2-1; tentative D call: TRBD1 (6 bases). The sequencing sample was made of peripheral blood. For the CDR3, the DNA is TGTGCCAGCAGCTTACGGCGCGTCCTAGGGGGTGAGCAGTTCTTC. This encodes CASSLRRVLGGEQFF.